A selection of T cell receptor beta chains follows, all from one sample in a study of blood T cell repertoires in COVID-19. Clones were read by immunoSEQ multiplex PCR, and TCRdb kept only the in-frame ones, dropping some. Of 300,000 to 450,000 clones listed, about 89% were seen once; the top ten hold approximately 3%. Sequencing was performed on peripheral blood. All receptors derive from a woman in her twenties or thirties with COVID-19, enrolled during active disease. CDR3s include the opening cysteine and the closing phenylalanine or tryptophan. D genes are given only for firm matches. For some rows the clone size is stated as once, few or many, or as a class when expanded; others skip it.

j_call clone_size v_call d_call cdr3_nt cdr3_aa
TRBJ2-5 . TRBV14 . TGTGCCAGCAGCCAAGTCTTCTTGAGGGCTGGGGAGACCCAGTACTTC CASSQVFLRAGETQYF
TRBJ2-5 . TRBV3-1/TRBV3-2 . TGTGCCAGCAGCCACCCGGACACCGTAATATTGGAGACCCAGTACTTC CASSHPDTVILETQYF
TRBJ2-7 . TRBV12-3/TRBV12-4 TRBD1 TGTGCCAGCAGTAGACAGGGACCCTACGAGCAGTACTTC CASSRQGPYEQYF
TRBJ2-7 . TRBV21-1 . TGTGCCAGCAGCACACCGGACAGTCCATACGAGCAGTACTTC CASSTPDSPYEQYF
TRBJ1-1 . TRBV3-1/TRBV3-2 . TGTGCCAGCAGCCTCGGGAGAGGAGACACTGAAGCTTTCTTT CASSLGRGDTEAFF
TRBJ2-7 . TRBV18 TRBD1 TGTGCCAGCTCACTCGGCAGGGGGCCCTACGAGCAGTACTTC CASSLGRGPYEQYF
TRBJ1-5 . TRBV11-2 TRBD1 TGTGCCAGCACCCCAGGACAGGGGGATCAGCCCCAGCATTTT CASTPGQGDQPQHF
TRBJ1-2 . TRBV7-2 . TGTGCCAGCAGCCCCGAAGCCCCGGGACACCGCTCCGGCTACACCTTC CASSPEAPGHRSGYTF
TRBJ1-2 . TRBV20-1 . TGCAGTGCACGCAGGGACTATGGCTACACCTTC CSARRDYGYTF
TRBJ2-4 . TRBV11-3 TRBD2 TGTGCCAGCAGCTTAGAGGGGAGGGCCCAAGACATTCAGTACTTC CASSLEGRAQDIQYF
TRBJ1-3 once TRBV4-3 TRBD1 TGCGCCAGCAGCCCCCGGGACAGGGGGCCTTCCGTGGGAAACACCATATATTTT CASSPRDRGPSVGNTIYF
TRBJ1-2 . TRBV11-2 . TGTGCCAGCAGTCACGCAGGGAATGGCTACACCTTC CASSHAGNGYTF
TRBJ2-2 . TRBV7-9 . TGTGCCAGCAGCTACGGAGCGGGACACGGGGAGCTGTTTTTT CASSYGAGHGELFF
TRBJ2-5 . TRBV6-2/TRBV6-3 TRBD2 TGTGCCAGCAGTTACGGGGGGGGAGTGAGAGAGACCCAGTACTTC CASSYGGGVRETQYF
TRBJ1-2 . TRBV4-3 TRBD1 TGCGCCAGCAGCCAAGAGGACAGGTCTAACTATGGCTACACCTTC CASSQEDRSNYGYTF
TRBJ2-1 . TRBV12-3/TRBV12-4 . TGTGCCAGCAGTTTGGTCAGCTACAATGAGCAGTTCTTC CASSLVSYNEQFF
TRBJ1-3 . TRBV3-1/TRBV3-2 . TGTGCCAGCAGCGCACAGGCCATGGATTTTATGGCTGGAAACACCATATATTTT CASSAQAMDFMAGNTIYF
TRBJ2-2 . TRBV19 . TGTGCCAGTAGTATCGGACAGCTCTACACCGGGGAGCTGTTTTTT CASSIGQLYTGELFF
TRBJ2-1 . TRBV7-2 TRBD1 TGTGCCAGCAGCCCAAGGGGACAGGGGAACAATGAGCAGTTCTTC CASSPRGQGNNEQFF
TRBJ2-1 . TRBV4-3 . TGCGCCAGCAGCCAAGTTAAATCCTACAATGAGCAGTTCTTC CASSQVKSYNEQFF
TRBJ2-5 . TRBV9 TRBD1 TGTGCCAGCAGCATCAGGGGGCGAGAGACCCAGTACTTC CASSIRGRETQYF
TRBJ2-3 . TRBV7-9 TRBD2 TGTGCCAGCCAAACGGGGGGGGTCACAGATACGCAGTATTTT CASQTGGVTDTQYF
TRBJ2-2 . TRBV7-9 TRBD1 TGTGCCAGCAGCACTTGGACAGGGACCGGGGAGCTGTTTTTT CASSTWTGTGELFF
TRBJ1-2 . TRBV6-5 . TGTGCCAGCAGTCCCCAGGGTTTTGACTATGGCTACACCTTC CASSPQGFDYGYTF
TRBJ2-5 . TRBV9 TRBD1 TGTGCCAGCAGCGCGGGACAGGGACAGACCCAGTACTTC CASSAGQGQTQYF
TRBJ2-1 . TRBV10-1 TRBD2 TGCGCCAGCAGCGAAAGCGGACTAGCGGGAGGGAGGCAGAATGAGCAGTTCTTC CASSESGLAGGRQNEQFF
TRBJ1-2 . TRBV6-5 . TGTGCCAGCGCGGTCGACAGGAACAATGGCTACACCTTC CASAVDRNNGYTF
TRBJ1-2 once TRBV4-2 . TGTGCCAGCAGCCAATCAGGGGTCCATGGCTACACCTTC CASSQSGVHGYTF
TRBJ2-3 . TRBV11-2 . TGTGCCAGCAGGGCTAGACAGATTACTCCAACAGATACGCAGTATTTT CASRARQITPTDTQYF
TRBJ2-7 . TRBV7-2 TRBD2 TGTGCCAGCAGCTTAGCGCGTGATTCAAAGAGACTAGCAGCCTACGAGCAGTACTTC CASSLARDSKRLAAYEQYF
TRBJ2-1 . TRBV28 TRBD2 TGTGCCAGCAGCCCCAACAGGGCCAAACCAGCGGGAGCAACCTACAATGAGCAGTTCTTC CASSPNRAKPAGATYNEQFF
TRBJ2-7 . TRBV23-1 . TGCGCCAGCAGTCAATCGAAGGGTTGGGGCGGCGAGCAGTACTTC CASSQSKGWGGEQYF
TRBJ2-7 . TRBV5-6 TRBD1 TGTGCCAGCAGCTTGGGACAGGGGATAAAGTCCTACGAGCAGTACTTC CASSLGQGIKSYEQYF
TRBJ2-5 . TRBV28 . TGTGCCAGCACCTCCCCGCAGGGGCCCCAAGAGACCCAGTACTTC CASTSPQGPQETQYF
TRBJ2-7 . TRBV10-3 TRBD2 TGTGCCATCAGTGAGTTCGTTCGTGGCGGGAGACCCTACGAGCAGTACTTC CAISEFVRGGRPYEQYF
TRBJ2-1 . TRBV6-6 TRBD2 TGTGCCAGCAATACGGGACTAGCGGGGGGGCCCAATGAGCAGTTCTTC CASNTGLAGGPNEQFF
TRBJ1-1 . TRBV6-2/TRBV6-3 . TGTGCCAGCAGTTACTCGAGAGGGTTCGCTTTCTTT CASSYSRGFAFF
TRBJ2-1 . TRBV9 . TGTGCCAGCAGCGTAGCGGAACCGGGACAAGAGCAGTTCTTC CASSVAEPGQEQFF
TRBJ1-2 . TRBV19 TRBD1 TGTGCCAGTAGTCACCTTCGGGACAGGGCTGGCTACACCTTC CASSHLRDRAGYTF
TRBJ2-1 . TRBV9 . TGTGCCAGCAGCGTAGAAGCCTCCTACAATGAGCAGTTCTTC CASSVEASYNEQFF
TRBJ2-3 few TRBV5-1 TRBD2 TGCGCCAGCAGCTGGACTCCGACTAGCGGGGTAGATACGCAGTATTTT CASSWTPTSGVDTQYF
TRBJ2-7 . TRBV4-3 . TGCGCCAGCAGCTCGGTGGCGGGTTCGGCCTACGAGCAGTACTTC CASSSVAGSAYEQYF
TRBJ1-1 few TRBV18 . TGTGCCAGCTCACCAGAATCAGCAGGGCATTTCACTGAAGCTTTCTTT CASSPESAGHFTEAFF
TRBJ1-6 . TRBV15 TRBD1 TGTGCCACCAGCAGAGGGGGACAGGGGGCAGACAATTCACCCCTCCACTTT CATSRGGQGADNSPLHF
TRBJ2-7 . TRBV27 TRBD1 TGTGCCAGCAGTTCTTGGACAGGGCGGTACGAGCAGTACTTC CASSSWTGRYEQYF
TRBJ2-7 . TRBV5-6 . TGTGCCAGCAGCTCCGGACTGACCTACGAGCAGTACTTC CASSSGLTYEQYF
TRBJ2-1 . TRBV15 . TGTGCCACCAGCAGAGGAGGGCGGAGTGGTTCGAATGAGCAGTTCTTC CATSRGGRSGSNEQFF
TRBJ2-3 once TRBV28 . TGTGCCAGCAGCCCCCAAAACACAGATACGCAGTATTTT CASSPQNTDTQYF
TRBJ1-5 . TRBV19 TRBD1 TGTGCCAGTGGCCGGGACAGGGTCCAGCCCCAGCATTTT CASGRDRVQPQHF
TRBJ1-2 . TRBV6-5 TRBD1 TGTGCCAGCAGCAGAGACAGGGGATATGGCTACACCTTC CASSRDRGYGYTF